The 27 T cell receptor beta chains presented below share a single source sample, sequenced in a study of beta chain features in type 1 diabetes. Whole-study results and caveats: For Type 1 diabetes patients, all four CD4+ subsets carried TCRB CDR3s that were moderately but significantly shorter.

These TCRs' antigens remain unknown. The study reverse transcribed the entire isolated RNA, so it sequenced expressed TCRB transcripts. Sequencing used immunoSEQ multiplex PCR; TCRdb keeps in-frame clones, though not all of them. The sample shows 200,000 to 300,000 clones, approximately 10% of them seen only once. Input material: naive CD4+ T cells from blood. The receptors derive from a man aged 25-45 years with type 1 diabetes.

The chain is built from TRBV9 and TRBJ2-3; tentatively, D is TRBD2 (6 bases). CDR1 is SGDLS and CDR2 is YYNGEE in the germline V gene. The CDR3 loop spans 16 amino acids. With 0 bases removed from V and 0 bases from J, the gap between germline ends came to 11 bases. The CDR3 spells CASSVEGGTSTDTQYF. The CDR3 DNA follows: TGTGCCAGCAGCGTAGAGGGCGGGACTAGCACAGATACGCAGTATTTT.

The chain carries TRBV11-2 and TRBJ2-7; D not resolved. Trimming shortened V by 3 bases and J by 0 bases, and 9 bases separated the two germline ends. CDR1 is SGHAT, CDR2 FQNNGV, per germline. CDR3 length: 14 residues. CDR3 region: CASSFTVSSYEQYF. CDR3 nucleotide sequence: TGTGCCAGCAGCTTTACAGTGAGCTCCTACGAGCAGTACTTC.

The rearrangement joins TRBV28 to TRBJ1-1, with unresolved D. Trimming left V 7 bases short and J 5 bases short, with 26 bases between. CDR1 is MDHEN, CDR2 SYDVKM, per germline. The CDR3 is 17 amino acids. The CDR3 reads CASTGPTAAQRNTEAFF. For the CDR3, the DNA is TGTGCCAGCACTGGCCCTACGGCGGCCCAGAGGAATACTGAAGCTTTCTTT. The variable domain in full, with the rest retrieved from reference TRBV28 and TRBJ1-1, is DVKVTQSSRYLVKRTGEKVFLECVQDMDHENMFWYRQDPGLGLRLIYFSYDVKMKEKGDIPEGYSVSREKKERFSLILESASTNQTSMYLCASTGPTAAQRNTEAFFGQGTRLTVV.

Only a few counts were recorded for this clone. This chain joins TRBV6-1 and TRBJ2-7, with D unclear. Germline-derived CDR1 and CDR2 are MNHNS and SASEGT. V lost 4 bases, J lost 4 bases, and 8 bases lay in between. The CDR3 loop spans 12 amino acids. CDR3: CASSGSRYEQYF. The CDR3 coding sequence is TGTGCCAGCAGTGGCTCACGGTACGAGCAGTACTTC.

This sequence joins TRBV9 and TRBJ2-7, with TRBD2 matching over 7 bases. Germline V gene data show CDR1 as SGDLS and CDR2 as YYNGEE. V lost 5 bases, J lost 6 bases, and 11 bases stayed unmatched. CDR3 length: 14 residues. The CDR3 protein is CASSKRGDYGEQYF. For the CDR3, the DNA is TGTGCCAGCAGTAAGCGGGGTGATTACGGCGAGCAGTACTTC.

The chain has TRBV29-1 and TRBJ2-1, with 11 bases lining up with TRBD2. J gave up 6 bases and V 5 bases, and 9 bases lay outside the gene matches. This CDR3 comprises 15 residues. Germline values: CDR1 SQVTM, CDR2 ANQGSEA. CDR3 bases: TGCAGCGTTACCACTAGCGGGGGATATCGCAATGAGCAGTTCTTC. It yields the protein CSVTTSGGYRNEQFF.

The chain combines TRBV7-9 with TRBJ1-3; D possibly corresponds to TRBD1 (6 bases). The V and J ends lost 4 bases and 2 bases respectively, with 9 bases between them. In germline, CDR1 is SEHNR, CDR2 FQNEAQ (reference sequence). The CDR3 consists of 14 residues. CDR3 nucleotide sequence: TGTGCCAGCAGCTCAGGGGCCGCTGGAAACACCATATATTTT. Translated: CASSSGAAGNTIYF.

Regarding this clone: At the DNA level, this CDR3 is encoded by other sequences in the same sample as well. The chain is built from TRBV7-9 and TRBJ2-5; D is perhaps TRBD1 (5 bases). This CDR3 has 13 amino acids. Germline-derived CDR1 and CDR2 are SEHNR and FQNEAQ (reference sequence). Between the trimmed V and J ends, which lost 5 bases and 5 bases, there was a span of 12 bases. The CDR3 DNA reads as TGTGCCAGCAGCCCCAGGGAACGGGAGACCCAGTACTTC. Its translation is CASSPRERETQYF. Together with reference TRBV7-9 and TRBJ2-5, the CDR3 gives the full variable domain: DTGVSQNPRHKITKRGQNVTFRCDPISEHNRLYWYRQTLGQGPEFLTYFQNEAQLEKSRLLSDRFSAERPKGSFSTLEIQRTEQGDSAMYLCASSPRERETQYFGPGTRLLVL.

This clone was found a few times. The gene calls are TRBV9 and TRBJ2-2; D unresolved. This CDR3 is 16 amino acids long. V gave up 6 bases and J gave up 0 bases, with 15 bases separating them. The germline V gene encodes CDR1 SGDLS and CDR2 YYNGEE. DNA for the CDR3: TGTGCCAGCACCTCGAGGCGTGGTACGAACACCGGGGAGCTGTTTTTT. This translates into CASTSRRGTNTGELFF.

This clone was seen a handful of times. The CDR3, as DNA: TGCAGCGCCGACCGGGGGGCGACTCAAGAGACCCAGTACTTC. Translating it yields CSADRGATQETQYF. The V gene is TRBV29-1, the J gene TRBJ2-5, with D maybe TRBD2 (7 bases). V lost 7 bases and J 2 bases, leaving 17 bases between the germline ends. The length of the CDR3 is 14 residues. Per the germline V gene, CDR1 is SQVTM and CDR2 is ANQGSEA.

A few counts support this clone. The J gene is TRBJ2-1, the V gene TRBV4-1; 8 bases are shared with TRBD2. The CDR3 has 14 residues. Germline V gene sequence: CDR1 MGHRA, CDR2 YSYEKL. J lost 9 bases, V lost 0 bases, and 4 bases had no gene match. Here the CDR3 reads CASSQDRGGSEQFF. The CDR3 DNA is TGCGCCAGCAGCCAAGATCGGGGGGGGAGTGAGCAGTTCTTC.

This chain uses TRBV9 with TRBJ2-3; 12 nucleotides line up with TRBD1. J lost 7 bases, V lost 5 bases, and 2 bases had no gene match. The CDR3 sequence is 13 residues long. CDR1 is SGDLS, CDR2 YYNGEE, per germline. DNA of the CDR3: TGTGCCAGCAGGGGACAGGGGGCACATACGCAGTATTTT. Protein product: CASRGQGAHTQYF.

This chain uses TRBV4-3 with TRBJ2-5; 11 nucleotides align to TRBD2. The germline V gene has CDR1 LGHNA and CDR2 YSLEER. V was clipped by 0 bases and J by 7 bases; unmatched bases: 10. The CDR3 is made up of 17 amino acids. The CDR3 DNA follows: TGCGCCAGCAGCCAAGATTATCTAGCGGGGGGAGGGAGGACCCAGTACTTC. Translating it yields CASSQDYLAGGGRTQYF.

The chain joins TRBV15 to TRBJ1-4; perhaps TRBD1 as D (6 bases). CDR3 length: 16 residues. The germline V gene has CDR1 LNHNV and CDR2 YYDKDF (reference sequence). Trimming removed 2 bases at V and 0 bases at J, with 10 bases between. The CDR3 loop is CATSRTTGSTNEKLFF. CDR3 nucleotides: TGTGCCACCAGCAGAACCACAGGGTCAACTAATGAAAAACTGTTTTTT.

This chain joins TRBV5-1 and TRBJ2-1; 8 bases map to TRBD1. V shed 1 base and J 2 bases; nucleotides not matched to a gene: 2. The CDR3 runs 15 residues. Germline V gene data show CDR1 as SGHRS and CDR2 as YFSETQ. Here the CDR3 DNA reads TGCGCCAGCAGCTTGACCAGGGGGCCCTACAATGAGCAGTTCTTC. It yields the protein CASSLTRGPYNEQFF.

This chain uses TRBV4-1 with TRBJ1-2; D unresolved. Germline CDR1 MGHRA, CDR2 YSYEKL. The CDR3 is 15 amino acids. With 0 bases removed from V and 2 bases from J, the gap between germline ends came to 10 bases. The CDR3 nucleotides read TGCGCCAGCAGCCAAGACAGGAAAGAAAACTATGGCTACACCTTC. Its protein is CASSQDRKENYGYTF.

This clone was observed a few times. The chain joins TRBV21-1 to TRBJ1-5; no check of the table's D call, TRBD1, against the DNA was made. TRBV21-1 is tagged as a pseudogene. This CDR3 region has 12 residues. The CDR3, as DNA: TGTTCATCTTCCCCAGGCAATCAGCCCCAGCATTTT. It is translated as CSSSPGNQPQHF.

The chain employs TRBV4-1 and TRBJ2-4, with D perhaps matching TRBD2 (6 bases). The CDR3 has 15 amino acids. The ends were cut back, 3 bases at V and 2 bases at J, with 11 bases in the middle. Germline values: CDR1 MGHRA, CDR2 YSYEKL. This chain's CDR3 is CASSQPSVPKNIQYF. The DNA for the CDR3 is TGCGCCAGCAGCCAGCCTAGCGTACCCAAAAACATTCAGTACTTC.

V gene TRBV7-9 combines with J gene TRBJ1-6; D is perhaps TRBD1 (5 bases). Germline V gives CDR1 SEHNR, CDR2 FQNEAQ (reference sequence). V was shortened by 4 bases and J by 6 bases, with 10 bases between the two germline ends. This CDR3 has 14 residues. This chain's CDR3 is CASSSQGVNSPLHF. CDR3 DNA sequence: TGTGCCAGCAGCTCCCAGGGCGTTAATTCACCCCTCCACTTT.

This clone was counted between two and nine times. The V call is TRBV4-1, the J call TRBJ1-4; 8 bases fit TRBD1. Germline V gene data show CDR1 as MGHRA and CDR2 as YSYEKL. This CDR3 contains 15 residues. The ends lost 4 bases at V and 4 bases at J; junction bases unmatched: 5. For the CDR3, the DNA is TGCGCCAGCAGCCGAACGACAGGGGTTAATGAAAAACTGTTTTTT. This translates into CASSRTTGVNEKLFF.

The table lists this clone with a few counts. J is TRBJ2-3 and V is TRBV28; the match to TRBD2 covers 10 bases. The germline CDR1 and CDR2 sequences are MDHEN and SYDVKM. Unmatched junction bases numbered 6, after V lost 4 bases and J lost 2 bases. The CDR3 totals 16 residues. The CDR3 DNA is TGTGCCAGCAGTTCCCCCCTAGCGGGGGCCACAGATACGCAGTATTTT. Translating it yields CASSSPLAGATDTQYF.

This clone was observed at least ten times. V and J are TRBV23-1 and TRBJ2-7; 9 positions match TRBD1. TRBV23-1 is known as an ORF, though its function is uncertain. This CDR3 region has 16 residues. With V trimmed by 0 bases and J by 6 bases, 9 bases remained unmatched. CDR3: CASSQSDGQGSVEQYF. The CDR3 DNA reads TGCGCCAGCAGTCAATCGGATGGACAGGGGTCGGTCGAGCAGTACTTC.

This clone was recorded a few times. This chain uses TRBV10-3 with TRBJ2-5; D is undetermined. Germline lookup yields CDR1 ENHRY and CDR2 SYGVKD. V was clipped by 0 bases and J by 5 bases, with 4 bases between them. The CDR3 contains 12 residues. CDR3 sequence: CAISESSETQYF. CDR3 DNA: TGTGCCATCAGTGAGTCGAGTGAGACCCAGTACTTC.

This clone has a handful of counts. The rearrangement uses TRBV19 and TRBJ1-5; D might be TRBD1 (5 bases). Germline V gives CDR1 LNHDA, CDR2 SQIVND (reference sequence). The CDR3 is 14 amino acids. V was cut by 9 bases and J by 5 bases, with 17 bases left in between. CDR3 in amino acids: CASTGGKGHQPQHF. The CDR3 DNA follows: TGTGCCAGCACCGGGGGGAAAGGGCATCAGCCCCAGCATTTT.

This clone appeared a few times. CDR3 bases: TGTGCCAGCAGCTTGAGCGGGGGGGCCTTTTCCGGGGAGCTGTTTTTT. The encoded protein is CASSLSGGAFSGELFF. The J gene is TRBJ2-2, the V gene TRBV7-6; 10 positions agree with TRBD2. The CDR3 has 16 amino acids. V shed 3 bases and J 6 bases; nucleotides not matched to a gene: 7. Germline CDR1 SGHVS, CDR2 FNYEAQ.

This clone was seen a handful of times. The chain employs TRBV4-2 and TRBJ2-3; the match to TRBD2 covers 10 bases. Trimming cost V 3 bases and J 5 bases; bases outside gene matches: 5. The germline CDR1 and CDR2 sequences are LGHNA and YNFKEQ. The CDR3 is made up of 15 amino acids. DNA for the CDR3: TGTGCCAGCAGCCAGAGCGGGGGGGAGGGAGATACGCAGTATTTT. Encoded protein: CASSQSGGEGDTQYF.

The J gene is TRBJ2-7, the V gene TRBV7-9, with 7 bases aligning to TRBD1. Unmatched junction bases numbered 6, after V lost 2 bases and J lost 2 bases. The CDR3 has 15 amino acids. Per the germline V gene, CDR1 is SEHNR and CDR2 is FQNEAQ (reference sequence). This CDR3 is CASSLLGTAAYEQYF. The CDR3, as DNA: TGTGCCAGCAGCTTATTGGGGACAGCCGCCTACGAGCAGTACTTC.